The 25 T cell receptor gamma chains in this list originate from one sample, sequenced in a study of Vγ9Vδ2 T cells in congenital toxoplasmosis (dated by TCRdb to about 2021). The sequencing machine was an Illumina MiSeq. cDNA was made by template-switch reverse transcription with TRGC- and TRDC-specific primers in one tube, using SuperScript II. The TRGC primer was designed to bind both the TRGC1 and TRGC2 constant genes. The public reads were reprocessed by TCRdb using CATT, and rows of matching DNA were later combined. The sample profile shows roughly 120 gamma-chain clones; approximately 0.8% of them were found once. The ten most abundant clones make up 71% of the sample. The sequencing input was gamma-delta T cells from blood. All receptors derive from a child younger than 10 born to a mother with Toxoplasma gondii infection during pregnancy, either congenitally infected or uninfected (not recorded which).

There are a few counts of this clone. TCRdb attributes to this sequence the protein of a much larger clone, which differs from the DNA translation at residue 2; a read error is likely, and the protein displayed is translated from the DNA. The chain carries TRGV3 and TRGJ1 or TRGJ2. This CDR3 has 13 residues. CDR1 is VTNTFY and CDR2 is YDVSTARD in the germline V gene (reference sequence). This CDR3 reads CTTWDRGPPEKLF. The DNA of the CDR3 is TGTACCACCTGGGATCGGGGGCCCCCCGAGAAACTCTTT.

This clone has only a few counts. The protein in TCRdb stems from a much larger clone and differs at residue 13 from this DNA's translation, likely a read error; here the protein is translated from the DNA. The J gene is TRGJP, the V gene TRGV9. The CDR3 is 18 amino acids. Looked up from germline, CDR1 is GITISATS and CDR2 is ISYDGTV (reference sequence). The CDR3 here is CALWEVQTQELGIKIKVF. The CDR3 nucleotides are TGTGCCTTGTGGGAGGTGCAAACGCAAGAGTTGGGCATAAAAATCAAGGTATTT.

With regard to this clone: TCRdb attributes to this sequence the protein of a much larger clone, which differs from the DNA translation at residue 5; a read error is likely, and the protein displayed is translated from the DNA. The V call is TRGV9, the J call TRGJP. The CDR3 spans 18 residues. Germline V gives CDR1 GITISATS, CDR2 ISYDGTV (reference sequence). CDR3 coding DNA: TGTGCCTTGTGGGGGGTGCAAACGCAAGAGTTGGGCAAAAAAATCAAGGTATTT. Translating it yields CALWGVQTQELGKKIKVF.

This clone is classed as medium-sized. No call was made for the V gene; the J gene is TRGJP. This CDR3 region has 15 residues. CDR3 protein: CALPIKSWAKKIKVF. The CDR3 nucleotides are TGTGCCTTGCCCATCAAGAGTTGGGCAAAAAAAATCAAGGTATTT.

This clone was counted a few times. TCRdb shows a much larger clone's protein in place of this DNA's translation, and the two differ at residue 9, likely through a read error; the protein shown is translated from the DNA. The V call is TRGV3, the J call TRGJ1 or TRGJ2. With 0 bases clipped from V and 4 bases from J, the junction kept 9 bases outside the gene matches. This CDR3 region has 15 residues. The V gene's germline CDR1 is VTNTFY and CDR2 YDVSTARD (reference sequence). CDR3 in DNA: TGTGCCACCTGGGACAGGCCGGTCAAATATTATAAGAAACTCTTT. Translation: CATWDRPVKYYKKLF.

This clone qualifies as medium-sized. Possible read error: a much larger clone is one base away. The J gene is TRGJP, the V gene TRGV9. The CDR3 loop spans 15 amino acids. Germline CDR1 GITISATS, CDR2 ISYDGTV (reference sequence). CDR3 nucleotides: TGTGCCGTGTGGGAGGTGAAGTTGGGCAAAAAAATCAAGGTATTT. Amino acid sequence: CAVWEVKLGKKIKVF.

On this clone itself: This DNA's translation differs at residue 16 from TCRdb's protein, which comes from a much larger clone; a read error is likely, and the protein shown is translated from the DNA. V is TRGV9 and J is TRGJP. The length of the CDR3 is 18 residues. The germline gives CDR1 GITISATS, CDR2 ISYDGTV (reference sequence). The CDR3 nucleotides are TGTGCCTTGTGGGAGGTGCAAACGCAAGAGTTGGGCAAAAAAATCAATGTATTT. This encodes CALWEVQTQELGKKINVF.

Comment on this clone: TCRdb's protein, taken from a much larger clone, differs from this DNA's translation at residue 4, likely owing to a read error; the protein displayed comes from the DNA. The gene calls are TRGV4 and TRGJ1 or TRGJ2. The CDR3 consists of 15 residues. Per the germline V gene, CDR1 is EGSTGY and CDR2 is YDSYTSSV. The CDR3 region has the DNA TGTGCCACCTGTGATGGGACCTCTTTTTATTATAAGAAACTCTTT. Translated, it gives CATCDGTSFYYKKLF.

About this clone itself: Translating this DNA gives a protein that differs at residue 6 from the TCRdb one, which belongs to a much larger clone; a read error is likely, and the protein shown is this translation. V and J are TRGV3 and TRGJ1 or TRGJ2. V gave up 3 bases and J gave up 3 bases; unmatched junction bases: 2. Germline V lookup: CDR1 VTNTFY, CDR2 YDVSTARD (reference sequence). This CDR3 region has 12 residues. CDR3: CATWDVYYKKLF. DNA for the CDR3: TGTGCCACCTGGGACGTTTATTATAAGAAACTCTTT.

In its sample, this clone ranks as hyperexpanded (1% or more). The chain couples TRGV5 to TRGJ1 or TRGJ2. V trimming: 0 bases; J trimming: 7 bases; junction bases outside the gene matches: 9. Germline V gene lookup returns CDR1 VINAFY and CDR2 YDVSNSKD. This CDR3 comprises 14 residues. CDR3 amino acids: CATWDRPREYKKLF. DNA for the CDR3: TGTGCCACCTGGGACAGGCCACGGGAATATAAGAAACTCTTT.

Notes on this clone: TCRdb's entry gives the protein of a much larger clone, which mismatches this DNA's translation at residue 6, likely from a read error; the protein reported here is translated from the DNA. The chain recombines TRGV9 with TRGJP. The germline V gene encodes CDR1 GITISATS and CDR2 ISYDGTV (reference sequence). Germline trimming cut 2 bases from V and 3 bases from J; bases unmatched to any gene: 1. CDR3 length equals 16 residues. In nucleotides, the CDR3 is TGTGCCTTGTGGGAGGCGCAAGAGTTGGGCAAAAAAATCAAGGTATTT. Amino acids: CALWEAQELGKKIKVF.

This clone was seen a few times. A read error likely explains why the TCRdb protein, taken from a much larger clone, differs from this DNA's translation at residue 13; the protein shown is translated from the DNA. V gene TRGV9 combines with J gene TRGJP. Germline values: CDR1 GITISATS, CDR2 ISYDGTV (reference sequence). The CDR3 consists of 16 residues. As DNA, the CDR3 is TGTGCCTTGTGGGAGGTGCAAGAGTTGGGCAAAAAAAGCAAGGTATTT. Translated, it gives CALWEVQELGKKSKVF.

Of note for this clone: TCRdb lists the protein of a much larger clone for this DNA, which differs at residue 8, so this is likely a read error; the protein given here is translated from the DNA itself. The rearrangement uses TRGV3 and TRGJ1 or TRGJ2. V dropped 1 base and J dropped 7; count of bases not matched to a gene: 7. The CDR3 covers 13 residues. Germline loops: CDR1 VTNTFY, CDR2 YDVSTARD (reference sequence). This chain's CDR3 is CATWDSCQYKKLF. CDR3 sequence (DNA): TGTGCCACCTGGGACAGTTGTCAGTATAAGAAACTCTTT.

This clone was counted only a few times. TCRdb has a much larger clone's protein, which differs at residue 7 from the translation of this DNA, likely because of a read error; what is shown is the protein translated from the DNA. The J gene is TRGJ1 or TRGJ2, the V gene TRGV3. Germline CDR1 reads VTNTFY; CDR2 reads YDVSTARD (reference sequence). V was pared by 3 bases and J by 5 bases, with 4 bases of the junction left unmatched. The CDR3 sequence is 12 residues long. The CDR3 region has the DNA TGTGCCACCTGGGACTTTGATTATAAGAAACTCTTT. Translated: CATWDFDYKKLF.

Of note for this clone: The protein TCRdb lists belongs to a much larger clone and differs from this DNA's translation at residue 4, which points to a read error; the protein shown is made from the DNA. V usage is TRGV9 and J usage is TRGJP. The CDR3 has 14 residues. CDR1 is GITISATS, CDR2 ISYDGTV, per germline (reference sequence). CDR3 region: CALCEALGKKIKVF. CDR3 DNA sequence: TGTGCCTTGTGTGAGGCGTTGGGCAAAAAAATCAAGGTATTT.

Concerning this clone: TCRdb has a much larger clone's protein, which differs at residue 7 from the translation of this DNA, likely because of a read error; what is shown is the protein translated from the DNA. The J gene is TRGJP, the V gene TRGV9. Germline CDR1 GITISATS, CDR2 ISYDGTV (reference sequence). CDR3 length: 14 amino acids. V lost 2 bases to trimming and J lost 13 bases; unmatched junction nucleotides: 5. CDR3 protein: CALWEAFGKKIKVF. The CDR3 DNA reads as TGTGCCTTGTGGGAGGCGTTTGGCAAAAAAATCAAGGTATTT.

This clone is labeled as medium-sized (0.01 to 0.1%). Translating this DNA gives a protein that differs at residue 10 from the TCRdb one, which belongs to a much larger clone; a read error is likely, and the protein shown is this translation. The chain combines TRGV9 with TRGJP. The CDR3 loop spans 16 amino acids. CDR1 is GITISATS and CDR2 is ISYDGTV in the germline V gene (reference sequence). CDR3 sequence (DNA): TGTGCCTTGTGGGAGGTGCAAGAGTTGTGCAAAAAAATCAAGGTATTT. Translating it yields CALWEVQELCKKIKVF.

The rearrangement joins TRGV5 to TRGJ1 or TRGJ2. The V gene end was trimmed by 0 bases and the J gene end by 5 bases; junction bases not matched to a gene: 4. Germline V CDR1 and CDR2: VINAFY, YDVSNSKD. This CDR3 region has 13 residues. CDR3: CATWDRRDYKKLF. The CDR3 DNA is TGTGCCACCTGGGACAGGCGGGATTATAAGAAACTCTTT.

About this clone: The TCRdb protein, from a much larger clone, departs from this DNA's translation at residue 6, likely by read error; the protein shown derives from the DNA. The gene calls are TRGV9 and TRGJP. The CDR3 sequence is 14 residues long. Germline V gives CDR1 GITISATS, CDR2 ISYDGTV (reference sequence). With 0 bases clipped from V and 10 bases from J, the junction kept 0 bases outside the gene matches. The DNA of the CDR3 is TGTGCCTTGTGGGAGGTGTTGGGCAAAAAAATCAAGGTATTT. It encodes CALWEVLGKKIKVF.

A word on this clone: The protein that TCRdb holds for this DNA derives from a much larger clone and differs from the translated DNA at residue 3, which likely indicates a read error; the protein shown here is translated from the DNA. The chain combines TRGV9 with TRGJP. This CDR3 contains 16 residues. From germline, CDR1 is GITISATS and CDR2 ISYDGTV (reference sequence). CDR3 in DNA: TGTGCCTGGTGGGAGGTGCAAGAGTTGGGCAAAAAAATCAAGGTATTT. This gives the protein CAWWEVQELGKKIKVF.

Relative to its sample, this clone is hyperexpanded (1% or more). This same CDR3 is encoded by further DNA sequences in the sample. J is TRGJP and V is TRGV9. With V trimmed by 6 bases and J by 4 bases, 0 bases remained unmatched. Germline V gives CDR1 GITISATS, CDR2 ISYDGTV (reference sequence). This CDR3 has 14 amino acids. DNA for the CDR3: TGTGCCTTGTGGCAAGAGTTGGGCAAAAAAATCAAGGTATTT. Residues: CALWQELGKKIKVF.

This clone has a handful of counts. Given a far larger clone just one base away, this is likely a sequencing read error. Other DNA sequences in the same sample also yield this CDR3. The chain combines TRGV9 with TRGJP. The CDR3 runs to 18 residues. Germline V gene sequence: CDR1 GITISATS, CDR2 ISYDGTV (reference sequence). After removal of 1 base from V and 3 bases from J, the junction contained 6 bases not matched to a gene. Here the CDR3 DNA reads TGTGCCTTGTGGGAGGTACAAACGCAAGAGTTGGGCAAAAAAATCAAGGTATTT. It translates to CALWEVQTQELGKKIKVF.

The table lists this clone with a few counts. This likely came from a read error, as a far larger clone is one base away. This sample includes further DNA sequences coding for the same CDR3. The V gene is TRGV9, the J gene TRGJP. Germline V gene data show CDR1 as GITISATS and CDR2 as ISYDGTV (reference sequence). CDR3 length: 16 residues. The CDR3 region is CALWEVQELGKKIKVF. CDR3 coding DNA: TGTGCCTTGTGGGAGGTGCAAGAGTTGGGTAAAAAAATCAAGGTATTT.

Concerning this clone: TCRdb pairs this DNA with a much larger clone's protein that differs at residue 17, likely a read error; the protein shown was translated from the DNA. J is TRGJP and V is TRGV9. Looked up from germline, CDR1 is GITISATS and CDR2 is ISYDGTV (reference sequence). The CDR3 length is 18 residues. CDR3 DNA: TGTGCCTTGTGGGAGGTGCAAACGCAAGAGTTGGGCAAAAAAATCAAGTTATTT. The encoded protein is CALWEVQTQELGKKIKLF.

By share, this clone counts as hyperexpanded. J is TRGJP and V is TRGV9. The CDR3 covers 15 residues. Trimming at V came to 0 bases and at J to 8 bases, leaving 1 base not matched to a gene. Germline V gene lookup returns CDR1 GITISATS and CDR2 ISYDGTV (reference sequence). CDR3 nucleotides: TGTGCCTTGTGGGAGGTGCAGTTGGGCAAAAAAATCAAGGTATTT. It codes for CALWEVQLGKKIKVF.